This paragraph reports one T cell receptor (beta chain). Its antigen is still unknown. The data were obtained in a study of response to subunit inactivated influenza vaccine. General study findings and limits: It was the authors' suggestion that each seasonal influenza vaccination recruits few new T cells.

One entry per CDR3 protein, called by TCRdb with MiXCR from the RT-PCR reads. The sample records 500,000 or so distinct CDR3 sequences, approximately 11% being singletons. Germline V gene sequence: CDR1 MNHNS, CDR2 SASEGT. This CDR3 spans 14 amino acids. V lost 6 bases, J lost 4 bases, and 7 bases stayed unmatched. The genes are TRBV6-1 and TRBJ2-7; 9 positions agree with TRBD1. The TCR sequence derives from a man aged 50 to 59 who received an inactivated influenza vaccine. Sequencing used PBMCs from blood, obtained roughly 46 days after vaccination. The CDR3 nucleotides are TGTGCCAGCAGAAACCGGGACAGGGCTTACGAGCAGTACTTC. Translating gives CASRNRDRAYEQYF.